What follows describes a single T cell receptor (beta chain). Its specificity is not known. This sample was included in a study of cytomegalovirus exposure and HLA in healthy donors. Study-level points and caveats: The study put 150 to 200 TCR beta chains on its list as cytomegalovirus-associated.

Vbeta (60) and Jbeta (13) primers were used in the PCR. Generated by immunoSEQ multiplex PCR, the TCRdb table keeps only in-frame clones and is missing some. Here the sample spans 110,000 to 150,000 clones, roughly four fifths being singletons. Trimming left V 5 bases short and J 6 bases short, with 13 bases between. CDR3 size: 14 residues. Germline CDR1 MNHEY, CDR2 SVGAGI. The receptor was derived from a woman aged 60 to 75 in good health and CMV-seropositive. The chain combines TRBV6-5 with TRBJ2-2, with a weak D call TRBD2 (6 bases). The sample taken for sequencing was PBMCs. The CDR3 reads CASSAASAPGELFF. The CDR3 DNA sequence: TGTGCCAGCAGTGCGGCTAGCGCCCCCGGGGAGCTGTTTTTT.